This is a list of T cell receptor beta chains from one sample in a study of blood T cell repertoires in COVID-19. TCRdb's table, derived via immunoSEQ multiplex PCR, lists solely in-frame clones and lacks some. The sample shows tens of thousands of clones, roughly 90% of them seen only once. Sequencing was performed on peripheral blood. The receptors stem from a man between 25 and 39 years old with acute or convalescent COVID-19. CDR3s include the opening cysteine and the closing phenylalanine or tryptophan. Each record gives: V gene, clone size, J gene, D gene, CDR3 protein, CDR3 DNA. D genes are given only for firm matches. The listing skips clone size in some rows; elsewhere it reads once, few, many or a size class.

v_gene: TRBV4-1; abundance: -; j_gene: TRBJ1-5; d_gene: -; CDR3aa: CASSQAGQGRNQPQHF; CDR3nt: TGCGCCAGCAGCCAGGCCGGGCAGGGGAGAAATCAGCCCCAGCATTTT
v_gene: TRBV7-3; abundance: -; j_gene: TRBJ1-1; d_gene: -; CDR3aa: CASSFNGYTEAFF; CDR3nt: TGTGCCAGCAGCTTTAATGGCTACACTGAAGCTTTCTTT
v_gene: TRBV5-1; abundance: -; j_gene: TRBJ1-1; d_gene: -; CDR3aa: CASSFRGGTEAFF; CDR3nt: TGCGCCAGCAGCTTCCGGGGAGGCACTGAAGCTTTCTTT
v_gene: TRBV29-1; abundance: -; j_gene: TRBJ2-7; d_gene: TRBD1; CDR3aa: CSAQGSSSYEQYF; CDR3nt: TGCAGCGCACAGGGGTCTAGCTCCTACGAGCAGTACTTC
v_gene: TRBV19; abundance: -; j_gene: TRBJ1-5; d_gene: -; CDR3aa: CASSITSSNQPQHF; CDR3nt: TGTGCCAGTAGTATCACCAGTAGCAATCAGCCCCAGCATTTT
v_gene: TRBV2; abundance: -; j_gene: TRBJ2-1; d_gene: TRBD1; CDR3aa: CASSEDRGAYNEQFF; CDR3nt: TGTGCCAGCAGTGAAGACAGGGGAGCCTACAATGAGCAGTTCTTC
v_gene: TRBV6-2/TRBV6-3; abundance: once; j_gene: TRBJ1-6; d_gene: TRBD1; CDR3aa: CASSSHLTGTMNSPLHF; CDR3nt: TGTGCCAGCAGTTCCCACCTGACAGGGACCATGAATTCACCCCTCCACTTT
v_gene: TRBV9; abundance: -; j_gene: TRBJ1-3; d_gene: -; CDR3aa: CASSVALRNTIYF; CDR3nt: TGTGCCAGCAGCGTAGCCCTGAGGAACACCATATATTTT
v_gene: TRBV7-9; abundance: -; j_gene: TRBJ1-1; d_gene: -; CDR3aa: CASSLVTGSTEAFF; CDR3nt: TGTGCCAGCAGCTTAGTTACGGGATCCACTGAAGCTTTCTTT
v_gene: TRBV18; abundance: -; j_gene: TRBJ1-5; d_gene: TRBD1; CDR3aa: CASSPGTGNQPQHF; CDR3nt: TGTGCCAGCTCACCCGGGACAGGCAATCAGCCCCAGCATTTT
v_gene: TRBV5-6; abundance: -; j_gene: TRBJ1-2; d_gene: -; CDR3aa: CASSSNRVRGYTF; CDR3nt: TGTGCCAGCAGCTCGAACAGGGTTCGGGGCTACACCTTC
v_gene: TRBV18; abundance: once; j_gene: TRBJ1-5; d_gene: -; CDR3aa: CASSRNRGNQPQHF; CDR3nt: TGTGCCAGCTCACGAAACAGGGGCAATCAGCCCCAGCATTTT
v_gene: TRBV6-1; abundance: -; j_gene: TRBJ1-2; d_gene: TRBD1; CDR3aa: CASSEVQGSSYGYTF; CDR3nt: TGTGCCAGCAGTGAGGTACAGGGGTCCTCCTATGGCTACACCTTC
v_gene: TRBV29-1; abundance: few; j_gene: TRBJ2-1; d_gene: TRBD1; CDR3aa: CSVGDRALNEQFF; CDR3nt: TGCAGCGTTGGGGACAGGGCACTGAATGAGCAGTTCTTC